What follows are 23 T cell receptor beta chains derived from one specimen sequenced in a study of T cell repertoires in aging, cancer and after chemotherapy. A mixed TRB-A/B primer pool amplified rearranged TRB by multiplex touch-down PCR. TCRdb reanalysed the multiplex PCR reads using MiXCR and keeps one entry per CDR3 protein. Among roughly 3,000 distinct CDR3 sequences listed, approximately 30% were seen once. Amplification of TCR beta used genomic DNA extracted from peripheral blood. Specimen: blood. The receptors were sampled from a human donor in good health.

As for this clonotype: Possible read error: a much larger clone is one base away. This chain connects TRBV19 to TRBJ1-2; D remains unclear. The ends were cut back, 2 bases at V and 6 bases at J, with 10 bases in the middle. This CDR3 spans 13 amino acids. In germline, CDR1 is LNHDA, CDR2 SQIVND (reference sequence). The CDR3 spells CASSIRSVDGYTF. Here the CDR3 DNA reads TGTGCCAGTAGTATAAGGTCTGTGGATGGCTACACCTTC.

By sample fraction, this clonotype is medium-sized. J is TRBJ2-2 and V is TRBV5-4; D possibly matches TRBD1 or TRBD2 (6 bases each). CDR3 length: 15 residues. Per the germline V gene, CDR1 is SGHNT and CDR2 is YYREEE (reference sequence). Trimming pared 5 bases from V and 5 bases from J, leaving 16 bases between. As DNA, the CDR3 is TGTGCCAGCAGTTGGGGGGCAGGGACGACCGGGGAGCTGTTTTTT. It specifies CASSWGAGTTGELFF.

This sequence joins TRBV6-5 and TRBJ2-2, with 8 bases fitting TRBD2. Germline loops: CDR1 MNHEY, CDR2 SVGAGI. V trimming: 6 bases; J trimming: 0 bases; junction bases outside the gene matches: 30. The CDR3 loop spans 24 amino acids. CDR3 region: CASSSNPSWTSMDLALPNTGELFF. In DNA form, the CDR3 reads TGTGCCAGCAGCTCCAACCCCTCATGGACTAGCATGGATCTCGCACTTCCGAACACCGGGGAGCTGTTTTTT.

The J gene is TRBJ1-3, the V gene TRBV5-4; 7 bases map to TRBD1. There are 14 residues in the CDR3. Germline V gene lookup returns CDR1 SGHNT and CDR2 YYREEE (reference sequence). V lost 4 bases to trimming and J lost 7 bases; unmatched junction nucleotides: 8. The CDR3 nucleotides read TGTGCCAGCAGCGATCGACAGGGTGGGAACACCATATATTTT. It yields the protein CASSDRQGGNTIYF.

This clonotype is termed medium-sized. The V gene is TRBV19, the J gene TRBJ1-1; TRBD1 matches at 8 bases. With V trimmed by 2 bases and J by 7 bases, 3 bases remained unmatched. The CDR3 spans 13 residues. Germline V CDR1 and CDR2: LNHDA, SQIVND (reference sequence). CDR3 DNA sequence: TGTGCCAGTAGTATAAGACAGGGGATTGAAGCTTTCTTT. As protein: CASSIRQGIEAFF.

The V and J genes are TRBV11-3 and TRBJ2-7; 9 bases fit TRBD1. V lost 1 base and J lost 3; bases outside the gene matches: 13. Germline values: CDR1 SGHNT, CDR2 YENEEA. This CDR3 spans 18 amino acids. CDR3 DNA: TGTGCCAGCAGCTTAGTCGCCCGCGCCGGGACAGGGAACTACGAGCAGTACTTC. It is translated as CASSLVARAGTGNYEQYF.

Relative to its sample, this clonotype is medium-sized. The chain links TRBV5-6 to TRBJ2-7; D perhaps matches TRBD2 (6 bases). Trimming removed 5 bases at V and 4 bases at J, with 16 bases between. The CDR3 extends over 14 amino acids. Germline V gene lookup returns CDR1 SGHDT and CDR2 YYEEEE. In DNA form, the CDR3 reads TGTGCCAGCAGGGCATGGGGGGAAAGGTACGAGCAGTACTTC. Its protein product is CASRAWGERYEQYF.

By frequency in the sample, this clonotype is medium-sized. This chain links TRBV5-6 with TRBJ2-1; TRBD2 aligns across 9 bases. Germline-derived CDR1 and CDR2 are SGHDT and YYEEEE. Trimming removed 4 bases from V and 4 bases from J; junction bases left unmatched: 12. The CDR3 is made up of 17 amino acids. CDR3 region: CASSVVWREGLYNEQFF. In DNA, the CDR3 is TGTGCCAGCAGCGTTGTCTGGCGGGAGGGCCTTTACAATGAGCAGTTCTTC.

This clonotype was found a few times. The V and J genes are TRBV18 and TRBJ1-1; possibly TRBD1 for D (6 bases). The CDR3 runs 18 residues. Germline CDR1 reads KGHSH; CDR2 reads LQKENI. V lost 3 bases, J lost 1 base, and 21 bases lay in between. The CDR3 sequence: CASSPISGVQGRNTEAFF. In DNA form, the CDR3 reads TGTGCCAGCTCACCTATATCCGGGGTTCAGGGGAGGAACACTGAAGCTTTCTTT. Full variable domain (rest looked up from reference TRBV18 and TRBJ1-1): NAGVMQNPRHLVRRRGQEARLRCSPMKGHSHVYWYRQLPEEGLKFMVYLQKENIIDESGMPKERFSAEFPKEGPSILRIQQVVRGDSAAYFCASSPISGVQGRNTEAFFGQGTRLTVV.

This clonotype has just a few counts. The genes are TRBV10-3 and TRBJ2-1; 9 positions match TRBD2. This CDR3 has 15 amino acids. The V segment lost 0 bases and the J segment 7 bases; nucleotides outside the gene matches: 4. The V gene's germline CDR1 is ENHRY and CDR2 SYGVKD. This CDR3 reads CAISESETSGNEQFF. The CDR3 region has the DNA TGTGCCATCAGTGAGTCAGAGACTAGCGGAAATGAGCAGTTCTTC.

This chain links TRBV5-6 with TRBJ1-5, with a tentative D call TRBD1 (5 bases). The CDR3 is 18 amino acids. V was trimmed by 2 bases and J by 3 bases, leaving 21 bases between them. Per germline, CDR1 SGHDT and CDR2 YYEEEE. The CDR3 sequence is CASSLESGFLGPNQPQHF. In nucleotides, the CDR3 is TGTGCCAGCAGCTTAGAATCAGGGTTTCTGGGACCCAATCAGCCCCAGCATTTT.

The chain combines TRBV6-2 or TRBV6-3 with TRBJ2-7; D is unresolved. This CDR3 comprises 12 residues. Germline V gives CDR1 MNHEY, CDR2 SVGEGT. The V end lost 0 bases, the J end lost 2 bases, and 2 bases lay between the germline ends. The chain's CDR3 is CASSYSPYEQYF. The CDR3 nucleotides read TGTGCCAGCAGTTACTCCCCCTACGAGCAGTACTTC.

In DNA, the CDR3 is TGTGCCACCAGTGATCGTCGACAGGCCATGCCCGGGGAGCTGTTTTTT. The encoded protein is CATSDRRQAMPGELFF. J is TRBJ2-2 and V is TRBV24-1; D possibly corresponds to TRBD1 (6 bases). CDR3 size: 16 residues. The germline V gene encodes CDR1 KGHDR and CDR2 SFDVKD. The V gene lost 3 bases and the J gene lost 6 bases, with 16 bases spanning the gap.

About this clonotype: This may come from a read error, since a much larger clone is one base off. The chain links TRBV6-2 or TRBV6-3 to TRBJ1-2; the D is unclear. From germline, CDR1 is MNHEY and CDR2 SVGEGT. The CDR3 sequence is 12 residues long. The CDR3 coding sequence is TGTGCCAGCAGTACTTGGCGCTATCGCTACACCTTC. It specifies CASSTWRYRYTF.

This clonotype ranks as medium-sized. The chain combines TRBV30 with TRBJ1-5; D unresolved. This CDR3 contains 18 residues. V gave up 0 bases and J gave up 0 bases, with 18 bases separating them. CDR1 and CDR2 (germline): GTSNPN, SVGIG (reference sequence). The CDR3 is CAWSVQTDPLYSNQPQHF. The CDR3 DNA follows: TGTGCCTGGAGTGTACAGACGGACCCTCTGTATAGCAATCAGCCCCAGCATTTT.

This clonotype is medium-sized (0.01 to 0.1%) by share. The V gene is TRBV18, the J gene TRBJ1-4, with D hard to call. Germline V gives CDR1 KGHSH, CDR2 LQKENI. This CDR3 is built from 13 residues. V lost 3 bases and J 6 bases, leaving 8 bases between the germline ends. The CDR3 protein is CASSPGRDEKLFF. The CDR3 DNA is TGTGCCAGCTCACCGGGCAGAGATGAAAAACTGTTTTTT.

This clonotype ranks as medium-sized (0.01 to 0.1%). The chain uses TRBV5-6 and TRBJ2-7, with TRBD2 matching 8 bases. CDR3 length: 15 amino acids. Per germline, CDR1 SGHDT and CDR2 YYEEEE. V gave up 5 bases and J gave up 0 bases; unmatched junction bases: 7. CDR3 residues: CASRPSGQSSYEQYF. The CDR3 DNA reads TGTGCCAGCAGACCTAGCGGGCAAAGCTCCTACGAGCAGTACTTC.

This clonotype is large (0.1 to 1%) within its sample. V is TRBV29-1 and J is TRBJ1-2; D gene uncertain. The germline gives CDR1 SQVTM, CDR2 ANQGSEA. The CDR3 covers 13 residues. The V end was cut by 3 bases, the J end by 3 bases, with 11 bases between. CDR3 in DNA: TGCAGCGTTGAGGAGGGCTGGGACTATGGCTACACCTTC. Its translation is CSVEEGWDYGYTF. Together with reference TRBV29-1 and TRBJ1-2, the CDR3 gives the full variable domain: SAVISQKPSRDICQRGTSLTIQCQVDSQVTMMFWYRQQPGQSLTLIATANQGSEATYESGFVIDKFPISRPNLTFSTLTVSNMSPEDSSIYLCSVEEGWDYGYTFGSGTRLTVV.

Relative to its sample, this clonotype is medium-sized (0.01 to 0.1%). This chain uses TRBV19 with TRBJ2-1; 11 nucleotides match TRBD2. The CDR3 covers 14 residues. The V gene's germline CDR1 is LNHDA and CDR2 SQIVND (reference sequence). Trimming took 7 bases from V and 3 from J; bases not matched to a gene: 2. The CDR3 bases are TGTGCCAGTAATCTAGCGGGAGGCTACAATGAGCAGTTCTTC. Its translation is CASNLAGGYNEQFF.

As for this clonotype: This may be a read error, as it is one base from a much larger clone. The chain joins TRBV30 to TRBJ1-3; D not certain. Trimming removed 0 bases at V and 1 base at J, with 10 bases between. Looked up from germline, CDR1 is GTSNPN and CDR2 is SVGIG (reference sequence). The CDR3 is made up of 15 amino acids. The CDR3 region is CAWSVRWGSGNTIYF. The CDR3 region has the DNA TGTGCCTGGAGTGTACGGTGGGGATCTGGAAACACCATATATTTT.

Judged by abundance, this clonotype is large. The chain couples TRBV29-1 to TRBJ2-1; TRBD2 matches at 9 bases. Germline loops: CDR1 SQVTM, CDR2 ANQGSEA. The CDR3 spans 16 residues. Trimming removed 2 bases from V and 1 base from J; junction bases left unmatched: 6. The CDR3 nucleotides read TGCAGCGTTGAAACCTTAGCGGGAGTGTCCTACAATGAGCAGTTCTTC. Its protein product is CSVETLAGVSYNEQFF.

This clonotype was detected only a few times. The V gene is TRBV11-3, the J gene TRBJ1-1; D gene unclear. The CDR3 is 14 residues long. V gave up 4 bases and J gave up 0 bases, with 9 bases separating them. Germline V gene lookup returns CDR1 SGHNT and CDR2 YENEEA. CDR3 residues: CASSSGGMNTEAFF. CDR3 coding DNA: TGTGCCAGCAGCTCGGGCGGAATGAACACTGAAGCTTTCTTT.

By share, this clonotype ranks as large (0.1 to 1%). This chain links TRBV11-3 with TRBJ2-1, with a weak D call TRBD1 (5 bases). The germline V gene encodes CDR1 SGHNT and CDR2 YENEEA. CDR3 size: 13 residues. V lost 1 base to trimming and J lost 6 bases, with 7 bases between them. CDR3 region: CASSLVQVNEQFF. CDR3 coding DNA: TGTGCCAGCAGCTTAGTACAGGTCAATGAGCAGTTCTTC.